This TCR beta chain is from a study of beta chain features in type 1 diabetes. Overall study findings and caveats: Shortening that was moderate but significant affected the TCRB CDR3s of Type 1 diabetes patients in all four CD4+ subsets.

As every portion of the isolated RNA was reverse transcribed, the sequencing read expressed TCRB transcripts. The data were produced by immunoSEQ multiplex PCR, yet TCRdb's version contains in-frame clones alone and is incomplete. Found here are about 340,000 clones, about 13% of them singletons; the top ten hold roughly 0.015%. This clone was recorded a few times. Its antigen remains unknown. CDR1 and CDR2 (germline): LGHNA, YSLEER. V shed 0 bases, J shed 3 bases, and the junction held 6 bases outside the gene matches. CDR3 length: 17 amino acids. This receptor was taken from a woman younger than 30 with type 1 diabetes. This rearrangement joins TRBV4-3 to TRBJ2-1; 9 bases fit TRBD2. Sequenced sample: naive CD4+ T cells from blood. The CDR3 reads CASSQESGLAGYNEQFF. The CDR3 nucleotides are TGCGCCAGCAGCCAAGAATCGGGACTAGCCGGCTACAATGAGCAGTTCTTC.